The 26 T cell receptor beta chains reported below all come from one sample, sequenced in a study of CD8+CD57+ T cells in acquired aplastic anemia (dated by TCRdb to the late 2010s). For sequencing, an Illumina HiSeq 2000 was employed. Genomic DNA was used as template for profiling of TCR beta VDJ combinations and CDR3 sequences. TCRdb reran the public reads through fastp at Q25 and MiXCR, keeping productive beta chains. Identical CDR3 proteins give one entry, which carries the most common genes and DNA. Present in this sample are under 350,000 distinct CDR3 sequences, 45% to 65% of which were seen just once. Of the sample, 1% to 1.5% falls within the top ten clones. Patients chosen for sequencing had shown expansion of CD8+CD57+ cells by flow cytometry. Sample: sorted CD4+, CD8+, or CD8+CD57+ T cells (not recorded which) from PBMCs. The receptors here all came from a human donor with aplastic anemia.

V gene TRBV10-3 combines with J gene TRBJ2-7; D is possibly TRBD2 (6 bases). V shed 8 bases and J shed 3 bases, with 11 bases lying between them. CDR3 length: 12 residues. The germline gives CDR1 ENHRY, CDR2 SYGVKD. In DNA form, the CDR3 reads TGTGCCATCGGGCGGGGAGGCTACGAGCAGTACTTC. Residues: CAIGRGGYEQYF.

The chain links TRBV12-3 or TRBV12-4 to TRBJ2-6; D remains ambiguous. CDR3 length: 15 residues. V lost 4 bases, J lost 0 bases, and 7 bases lay in between. The chain's CDR3 is CASSSQNSGANVLTF. As DNA, the CDR3 is TGTGCCAGCAGTTCACAGAACTCTGGGGCCAACGTCCTGACTTTC.

The V call is TRBV2, the J call TRBJ2-7; D is unclear. The CDR3 has 16 residues. From germline, CDR1 is SNHLY and CDR2 FYNNEI. With 6 bases removed from V and 1 base from J, the gap between germline ends came to 19 bases. The CDR3 region is CASRTPSRSGSYEQYF. The CDR3 DNA reads as TGTGCCAGCAGGACTCCCTCCCGGAGTGGGTCCTACGAGCAGTACTTC.

The V gene is TRBV7-2, the J gene TRBJ2-7, with D maybe TRBD2 (6 bases). This CDR3 contains 13 residues. CDR1 is SGHTA, CDR2 FQGNSA, per germline. The ends were cut back, 11 bases at V and 3 bases at J, with 17 bases in the middle. The CDR3: CASSAPGGYEQYF. The CDR3 DNA is TGTGCCTCCTCGGCCCCCGGGGGCTACGAGCAGTACTTC.

This sequence joins TRBV9 and TRBJ2-5, with D possibly being TRBD2 (6 bases). Germline-derived CDR1 and CDR2 are SGDLS and YYNGEE. V was clipped by 3 bases and J by 1 base, with 7 bases between them. This CDR3 contains 13 residues. Written as DNA, the CDR3 is TGTGCCAGCAGCGGTAGCGGCCAAGAGACCCAGTACTTC. Residues: CASSGSGQETQYF.

This clonotype occurred many times. The chain joins TRBV10-3 to TRBJ2-1, with 12 bases matching TRBD2. The CDR3 is 16 amino acids. The germline gives CDR1 ENHRY, CDR2 SYGVKD. With 6 bases clipped from V and 7 bases from J, the junction kept 10 bases outside the gene matches. The CDR3 region is CAIRASSGLAGNEQFF. CDR3 coding DNA: TGTGCCATCAGGGCTTCCTCCGGACTAGCGGGAAATGAGCAGTTCTTC.

This clonotype appeared many times. This rearrangement joins TRBV19 to TRBJ1-5; 7 positions match TRBD1. Germline CDR1 and CDR2: LNHDA and SQIVND (reference sequence). The CDR3 runs 15 residues. Unmatched junction bases numbered 9, after V lost 2 bases and J lost 8 bases. The CDR3: CASSITLGDSKPQHF. The CDR3 DNA follows: TGTGCCAGTAGTATAACCCTGGGGGACAGCAAGCCCCAGCATTTT.

The chain has TRBV7-6 and TRBJ2-5; 11 bases line up with TRBD1. The CDR3 covers 16 residues. V dropped 5 bases and J dropped 2; count of bases not matched to a gene: 7. CDR1 SGHVS and CDR2 FNYEAQ come from the germline V gene. In DNA form, the CDR3 reads TGTGCCAGCAGCCCCCCCGGACAGGGGGCTCAAGAGACCCAGTACTTC. This gives the protein CASSPPGQGAQETQYF.

The sample holds many counts of this clonotype. This chain joins TRBV24-1 and TRBJ2-2, with 9 bases fitting TRBD1. CDR3 length equals 17 residues. The junction had 10 bases not matched to a gene; V was cut back by 3 bases and J by 6 bases. The germline V gene encodes CDR1 KGHDR and CDR2 SFDVKD. Written as DNA, the CDR3 is TGTGCCACCAGTGATACAAAATCGACAGGGGGTTCCGGGGAGCTGTTTTTT. Amino acid sequence: CATSDTKSTGGSGELFF.

For this clonotype: The junction and the germline gene differ at one end; a read error may be behind it. The rearrangement joins TRBV15 to TRBJ2-3, with D possibly TRBD1 on 6 matching bases. CDR1 LNHNV and CDR2 YYDKDF come from the germline V gene (reference sequence). The CDR3 runs 16 residues. CDR3 nucleotides: TGTGCCACCAGCAGAGATCCTGGACAGATCACAGATACACAGTATTTT. Amino acids: CATSRDPGQITDTQYF.

This clonotype turned up a few times. The chain carries TRBV11-2 and TRBJ2-7; D perhaps matches TRBD1 (5 bases). Germline V lookup: CDR1 SGHAT, CDR2 FQNNGV. The CDR3 contains 15 residues. Deletions cut 8 bases from V and 3 bases from J, with 20 bases between. CDR3 in amino acids: CASGIRASSVYEQYF. CDR3 nucleotides: TGTGCCAGCGGCATCAGGGCCAGCTCGGTCTACGAGCAGTACTTC. Based on the CDR3 plus reference TRBV11-2 and TRBJ2-7, the full variable domain is EAGVAQSPRYKIIEKRQSVAFWCNPISGHATLYWYQQILGQGPKLLIQFQNNGVVDDSQLPKDRFSAERLKGVDSTLKIQPAKLEDSAVYLCASGIRASSVYEQYFGPGTRLTVT.

This clonotype was counted many times. The CDR3 sequence: CASRGDRQIGGYTF. CDR3 DNA sequence: TGTGCCAGTAGGGGAGACAGGCAGATTGGTGGCTACACCTTC. The chain carries TRBV19 and TRBJ1-2; D possibly corresponds to TRBD1 (6 bases). V shed 6 bases and J shed 7 bases, with 18 bases lying between them. The CDR3 runs to 14 residues. Germline V gene sequence: CDR1 LNHDA, CDR2 SQIVND (reference sequence).

This clonotype was recorded a few times. V usage is TRBV7-6 and J usage is TRBJ1-2; D perhaps matches TRBD1 (5 bases). V lost 3 bases to trimming and J lost 8 bases, with 16 bases between them. The CDR3 covers 14 residues. Per germline, CDR1 SGHVS and CDR2 FNYEAQ. Written as DNA, the CDR3 is TGTGCCAGCAGCTTGGGGTCCGGGACGTCCGGCTACACCTTC. Protein: CASSLGSGTSGYTF.

The chain couples TRBV5-8 to TRBJ2-5; the match to TRBD2 covers 11 bases. CDR3 length: 15 residues. The trim removed 4 bases at V and 3 bases at J, leaving 5 bases unmatched. Germline V gives CDR1 SGHTS, CDR2 YDEGEE. The CDR3 reads CASSQGLAVEETQYF. The CDR3, as DNA: TGTGCCAGCAGCCAGGGACTAGCGGTGGAAGAGACCCAGTACTTC.

The V gene is TRBV15, the J gene TRBJ2-3; no clear D. The CDR3 has 15 amino acids. Looked up from germline, CDR1 is LNHNV and CDR2 is YYDKDF (reference sequence). V was trimmed by 0 bases and J by 11 bases, leaving 18 bases between them. Here the CDR3 DNA reads TGTGCCACCAGCAGAGACCCCAAGGACGGGTCGAGGCAGTATTTT. It encodes CATSRDPKDGSRQYF.

As for this clonotype: The junction departs from the called germline gene at one end, perhaps through a read error. This chain connects TRBV7-2 to TRBJ2-1; 8 positions match TRBD2. CDR3 length: 13 residues. Germline CDR1 reads SGHTA; CDR2 reads FQGNSA. As DNA, the CDR3 is TGTGCCAGCAGCTTAGGACTAGCGAACGAGCGGTTCTTC. This sequence encodes CASSLGLANERFF.

The chain recombines TRBV15 with TRBJ2-7; D is tentatively TRBD1 or TRBD2 (6 bases each). Deletions cut 0 bases from V and 8 bases from J, with 11 bases between. The CDR3 has 13 amino acids. In germline, CDR1 is LNHNV, CDR2 YYDKDF (reference sequence). CDR3 sequence: CATSRDSGDKQYF. In DNA, the CDR3 is TGTGCCACCAGCAGAGATTCGGGGGACAAGCAGTACTTC.

This clonotype was seen only a few times. This chain links TRBV20-1 with TRBJ2-7; possible D gene TRBD2, 5 bases. The germline gives CDR1 DFQATT, CDR2 SNEGSKA (reference sequence). The CDR3 totals 13 residues. Trimming pared 6 bases from V and 1 base from J, leaving 13 bases between. CDR3 sequence: CSAQEGPSYEQYF. DNA for the CDR3: TGCAGTGCCCAAGAGGGTCCTTCCTACGAGCAGTACTTC.

The chain joins TRBV2 to TRBJ1-4; D not resolved. Between the trimmed V and J ends, which lost 10 bases and 3 bases, there was a span of 9 bases. The CDR3 totals 12 residues. Germline V gene lookup returns CDR1 SNHLY and CDR2 FYNNEI. In DNA form, the CDR3 reads TGTGCCATAACATGGGCTAATGAAAAACTGTTTTTT. Its protein product is CAITWANEKLFF. The whole variable domain, remainder taken from reference TRBV2 and TRBJ1-4, is EPEVTQTPSHQVTQMGQEVILRCVPISNHLYFYWYRQILGQKVEFLVSFYNNEISEKSEIFDDQFSVERPDGSNFTLKIRSTKLEDSAMYFCAITWANEKLFFGSGTQLSVL.

This chain joins TRBV12-3 or TRBV12-4 and TRBJ2-1; unclear D gene. Trimming removed 5 bases from V and 2 bases from J, with 13 bases in between. The CDR3 covers 15 residues. CDR3 coding DNA: TGTGCCAGCAGTGCGGACGGAGCTACCTACAATGAGCAGTTCTTC. Amino acids: CASSADGATYNEQFF.

Many counts were recorded for this clonotype. The rearrangement joins TRBV9 to TRBJ2-1; D is unresolved. V shed 4 bases and J shed 5 bases, with 10 bases lying between them. Per germline, CDR1 SGDLS and CDR2 YYNGEE. This CDR3 spans 13 amino acids. The CDR3 nucleotides read TGTGCCAGCAGCCTTCGGACCAACAATGAGCAGTTCTTC. It codes for CASSLRTNNEQFF.

This sequence joins TRBV25-1 and TRBJ2-3, with 9 bases lining up with TRBD2. Germline V gene lookup returns CDR1 MGHDK and CDR2 SYGVNS. The CDR3 contains 17 residues. The trim removed 0 bases at V and 6 bases at J, leaving 10 bases unmatched. CDR3 in amino acids: CASSEYTASGAADTQYF. The CDR3 DNA sequence: TGTGCCAGCAGTGAATATACAGCTAGCGGGGCCGCGGATACGCAGTATTTT.

This clonotype appeared many times. The chain has TRBV6-4 and TRBJ1-1, with TRBD1 matching 7 bases. Germline V lookup: CDR1 MRHNA, CDR2 SNTAGT. This CDR3 region has 14 residues. The V gene end was trimmed by 4 bases and the J gene end by 1 base; junction bases not matched to a gene: 3. CDR3 residues: CASSVQGGNTEAFF. The DNA of the CDR3 is TGTGCCAGCAGTGTTCAGGGGGGGAACACTGAAGCTTTCTTT.

This clonotype appeared a few times. The chain combines TRBV7-2 with TRBJ1-2; the D is unclear. This CDR3 region has 13 residues. Germline V gene lookup returns CDR1 SGHTA and CDR2 FQGNSA. V shed 4 bases and J shed 0 bases, with 6 bases lying between them. The CDR3 DNA reads TGTGCCAGCAGCTCCCAGGCTAACTATGGCTACACCTTC. It translates to CASSSQANYGYTF. Complete variable domain (other parts from reference TRBV7-2 and TRBJ1-2): GAGVSQSPSNKVTEKGKDVELRCDPISGHTALYWYRQSLGQGLEFLIYFQGNSAPDKSGLPSDRFSAERTGGSVSTLTIQRTQQEDSAVYLCASSSQANYGYTFGSGTRLTVV.

V is TRBV5-1 and J is TRBJ2-3; a possible D gene is TRBD1 (5 bases). Germline lookup yields CDR1 SGHRS and CDR2 YFSETQ. V was pared by 4 bases and J by 1 base, with 16 bases between. CDR3 length: 16 amino acids. CDR3 amino acids: CASSPSLRAGTDTQYF. In DNA form, the CDR3 reads TGCGCCAGCAGCCCGTCTCTCAGGGCTGGCACAGATACGCAGTATTTT.

The sample holds many counts of this clonotype. The chain has TRBV15 and TRBJ2-7, with a possible D match to TRBD1 (5 bases). Looked up from germline, CDR1 is LNHNV and CDR2 is YYDKDF (reference sequence). V was pared by 2 bases and J by 2 bases, with 16 bases between. The CDR3 length is 16 residues. CDR3 sequence: CATSRPKQEYPYEQYF. CDR3 DNA sequence: TGTGCCACCAGCAGACCTAAACAGGAATATCCCTACGAGCAGTACTTC.